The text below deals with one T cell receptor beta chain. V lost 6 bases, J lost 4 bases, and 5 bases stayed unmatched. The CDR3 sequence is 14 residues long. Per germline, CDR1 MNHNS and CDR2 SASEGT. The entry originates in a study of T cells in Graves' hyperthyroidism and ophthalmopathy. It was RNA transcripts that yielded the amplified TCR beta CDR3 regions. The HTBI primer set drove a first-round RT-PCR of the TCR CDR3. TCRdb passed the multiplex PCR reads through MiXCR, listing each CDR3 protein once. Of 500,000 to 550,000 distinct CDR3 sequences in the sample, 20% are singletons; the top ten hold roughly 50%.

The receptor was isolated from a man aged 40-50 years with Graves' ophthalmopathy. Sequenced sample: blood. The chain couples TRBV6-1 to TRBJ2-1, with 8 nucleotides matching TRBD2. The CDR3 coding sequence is TGTGCCAGCAGACAGAGCGGGGGTTACAATGAGCAGTTCTTC. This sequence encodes CASRQSGGYNEQFF.